This TCR beta chain is from a study of cytotoxic CD8 clonotypes in ibrutinib-treated CLL. In the study overall: Per sample, productive templates averaged nearly 260,000 and productive rearrangements averaged 94,082.

Clones were read by immunoSEQ multiplex PCR, and TCRdb kept only the in-frame ones, dropping some. In the table there are roughly 190,000 clones, over 60% of which are singletons. About this clone: Its antigen is unknown.

The CDR3 spans 12 residues. Germline V gives CDR1 SGHNT, CDR2 YYREEE (reference sequence). Deletions cut 3 bases from V and 5 bases from J, with 9 bases between. Study-level results: Before falling back toward baseline at progression, clonality had risen at the time of ibrutinib response.

Sample: PBMCs, taken after 24 months of ibrutinib treatment. The chain employs TRBV5-4 and TRBJ2-7; D is perhaps TRBD2 (6 bases). The sequence was collected from a human donor with chronic lymphocytic leukemia. The CDR3, as DNA: TGTGCCAGCAGCTACACTAGCCACGAGCAGTACTTC. It yields the protein CASSYTSHEQYF.